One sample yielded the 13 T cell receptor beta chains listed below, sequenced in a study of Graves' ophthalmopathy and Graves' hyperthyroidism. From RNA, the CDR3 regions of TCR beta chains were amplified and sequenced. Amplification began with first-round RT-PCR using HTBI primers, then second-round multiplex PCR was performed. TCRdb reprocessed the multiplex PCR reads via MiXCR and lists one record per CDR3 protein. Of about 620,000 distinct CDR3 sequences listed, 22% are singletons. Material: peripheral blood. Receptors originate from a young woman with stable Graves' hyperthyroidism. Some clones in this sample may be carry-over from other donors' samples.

CDR3 residues: CASSDPRDTASLEQYF. As DNA, the CDR3 is TGTGCCAGCAGTGACCCCCGGGACACGGCGTCATTGGAGCAGTACTTC. The rearrangement joins TRBV25-1 to TRBJ2-7, with D maybe TRBD1 (6 bases). Germline CDR1 and CDR2: MGHDK and SYGVNS. The CDR3 has 16 residues. With 3 bases removed from V and 7 bases from J, the gap between germline ends came to 22 bases.

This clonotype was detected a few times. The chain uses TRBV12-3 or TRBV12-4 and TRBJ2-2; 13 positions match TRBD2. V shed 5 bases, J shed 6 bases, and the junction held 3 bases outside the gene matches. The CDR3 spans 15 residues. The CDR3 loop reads CASSGTSGVPGELFF. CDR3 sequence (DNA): TGTGCCAGCAGTGGGACTAGCGGGGTGCCCGGGGAGCTGTTTTTT.

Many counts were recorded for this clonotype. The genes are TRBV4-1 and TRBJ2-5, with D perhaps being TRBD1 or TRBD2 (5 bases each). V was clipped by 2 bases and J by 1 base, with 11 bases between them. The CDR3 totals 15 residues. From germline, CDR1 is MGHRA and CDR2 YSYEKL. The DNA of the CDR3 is TGCGCCAGCAGCCAACAGGAGAGGGGCCAAGAGACCCAGTACTTC. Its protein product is CASSQQERGQETQYF.

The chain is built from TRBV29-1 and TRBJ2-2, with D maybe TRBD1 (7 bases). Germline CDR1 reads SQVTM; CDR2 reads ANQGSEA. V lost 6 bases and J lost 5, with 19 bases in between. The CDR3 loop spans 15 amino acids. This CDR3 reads CSVHQWRGRTGELFF. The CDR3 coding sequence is TGCAGCGTCCACCAGTGGAGGGGGCGGACCGGGGAGCTGTTTTTT.

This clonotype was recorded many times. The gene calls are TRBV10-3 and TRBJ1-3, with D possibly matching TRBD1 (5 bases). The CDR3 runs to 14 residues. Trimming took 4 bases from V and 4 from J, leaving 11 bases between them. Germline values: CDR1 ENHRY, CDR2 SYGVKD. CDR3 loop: CAISAAGQGNTIYF. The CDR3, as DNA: TGTGCCATCAGTGCGGCTGGACAAGGAAACACCATATATTTT.

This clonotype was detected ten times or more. The CDR3 nucleotides are TGTGCCACCTCAGGTTACTTTAGGGAGACCCAGTACTTC. Translation gives CATSGYFRETQYF. The chain carries TRBV6-1 and TRBJ2-5, with D unclear. The CDR3 has 13 residues. CDR1 is MNHNS, CDR2 SASEGT, per germline. Trimming left V 10 bases short and J 5 bases short, with 17 bases between.

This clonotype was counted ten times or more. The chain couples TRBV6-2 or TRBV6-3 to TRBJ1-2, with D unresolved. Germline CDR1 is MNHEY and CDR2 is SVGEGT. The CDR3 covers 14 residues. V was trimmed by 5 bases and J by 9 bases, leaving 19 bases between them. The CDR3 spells CASSPPGHFLSYTF. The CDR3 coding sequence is TGTGCCAGCAGTCCTCCGGGCCACTTTTTGAGCTACACCTTC.

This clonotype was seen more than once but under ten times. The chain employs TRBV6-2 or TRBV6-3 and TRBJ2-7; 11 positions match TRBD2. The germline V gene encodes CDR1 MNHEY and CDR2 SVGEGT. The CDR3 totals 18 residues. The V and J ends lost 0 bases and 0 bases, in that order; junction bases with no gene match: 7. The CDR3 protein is CASSYSVGLAASSYEQYF. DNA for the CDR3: TGTGCCAGCAGTTACTCCGTGGGACTAGCGGCGAGCTCCTACGAGCAGTACTTC.

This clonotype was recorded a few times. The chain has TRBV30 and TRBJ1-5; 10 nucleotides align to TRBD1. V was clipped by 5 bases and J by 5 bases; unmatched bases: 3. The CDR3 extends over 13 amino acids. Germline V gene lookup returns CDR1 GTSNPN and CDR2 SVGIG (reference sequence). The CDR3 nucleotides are TGTGCCTGGGCCGGGACAGGGGATCAGCCCCAGCATTTT. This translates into CAWAGTGDQPQHF.

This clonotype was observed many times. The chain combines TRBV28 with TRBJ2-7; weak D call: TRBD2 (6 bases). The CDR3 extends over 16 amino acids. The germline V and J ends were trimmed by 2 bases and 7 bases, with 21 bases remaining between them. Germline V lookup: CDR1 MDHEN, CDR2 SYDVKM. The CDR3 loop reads CASSLEYTGGMGEQYF. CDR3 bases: TGTGCCAGCAGTTTAGAATACACCGGGGGTATGGGGGAGCAGTACTTC.

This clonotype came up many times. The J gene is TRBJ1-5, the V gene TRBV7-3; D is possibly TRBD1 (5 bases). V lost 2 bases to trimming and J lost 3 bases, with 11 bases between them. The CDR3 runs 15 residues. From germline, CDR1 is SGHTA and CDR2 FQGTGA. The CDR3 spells CASSLRGGTNQPQHF. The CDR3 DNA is TGTGCCAGCAGCTTACGGGGGGGGACCAATCAGCCCCAGCATTTT.

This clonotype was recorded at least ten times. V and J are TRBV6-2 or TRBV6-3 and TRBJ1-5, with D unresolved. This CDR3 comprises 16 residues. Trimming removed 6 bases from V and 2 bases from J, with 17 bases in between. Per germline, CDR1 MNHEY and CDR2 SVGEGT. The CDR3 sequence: CASSRPSGLGNQPQHF. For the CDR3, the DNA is TGTGCCAGCAGCAGACCATCTGGGCTTGGCAATCAGCCCCAGCATTTT.

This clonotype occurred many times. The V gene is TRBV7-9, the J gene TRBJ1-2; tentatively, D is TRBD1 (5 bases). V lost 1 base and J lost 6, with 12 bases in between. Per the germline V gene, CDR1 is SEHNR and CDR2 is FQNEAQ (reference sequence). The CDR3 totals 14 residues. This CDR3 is CASSLGRAGNGYTF. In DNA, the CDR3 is TGTGCCAGCAGCTTAGGGAGGGCAGGGAATGGCTACACCTTC.